The next 8 T cell receptor beta chains were all read from a single sample in a study of blood T cell repertoires in COVID-19. Sequencing was performed with immunoSEQ multiplex PCR; in TCRdb, only in-frame clones are kept and a portion is missing. Among around 230,000 clones, 70% to 85% were seen once, and the ten largest hold approximately 9.4%. The sequenced sample consisted of peripheral blood. The receptors derive from a woman of 80 years or more with acute or convalescent COVID-19.

This chain joins TRBV28 and TRBJ1-5; D is perhaps TRBD1 (6 bases). Germline lookup yields CDR1 MDHEN and CDR2 SYDVKM. The V end was cut by 6 bases, the J end by 6 bases, with 18 bases between. CDR3 length equals 15 residues. CDR3 loop: CASSPVGGLGQPQHF. The DNA of the CDR3 is TGTGCCAGCAGCCCGGTGGGGGGGCTGGGTCAGCCCCAGCATTTT. Together with reference TRBV28 and TRBJ1-5, the CDR3 gives the full variable domain: DVKVTQSSRYLVKRTGEKVFLECVQDMDHENMFWYRQDPGLGLRLIYFSYDVKMKEKGDIPEGYSVSREKKERFSLILESASTNQTSMYLCASSPVGGLGQPQHFGDGTRLSIL.

The V call is TRBV27, the J call TRBJ2-1; 12 bases match TRBD2. The CDR3 covers 19 residues. V was pared by 7 bases and J by 7 bases, with 20 bases of the junction left unmatched. Germline CDR1 and CDR2: MNHEY and SMNVEV (reference sequence). The CDR3: CASTPRGLAGGNGVNEQFF. CDR3 bases: TGTGCCAGCACCCCACGCGGGCTAGCGGGGGGGAATGGTGTTAATGAGCAGTTCTTC.

This chain uses TRBV3-1 (or the pseudogene TRBV3-2) with TRBJ1-5, with 8 bases lining up with TRBD1. From germline, CDR1 is LGHDT and CDR2 YNNKEL (reference sequence). V lost 1 base, J lost 4 bases, and 6 bases stayed unmatched. The CDR3 totals 16 residues. This chain's CDR3 is CASSQGGQALNQPQHF. The CDR3 coding sequence is TGTGCCAGCAGCCAAGGGGGACAGGCGTTGAATCAGCCCCAGCATTTT.

CDR3: CASSGRGGNQPQHF. CDR3 coding DNA: TGTGCCAGCAGTGGTAGAGGTGGGAATCAGCCCCAGCATTTT. The rearrangement joins TRBV27 to TRBJ1-5; D is unclear. Germline V CDR1 and CDR2: MNHEY, SMNVEV (reference sequence). The CDR3 is made up of 14 amino acids. V was trimmed by 5 bases and J by 4 bases, leaving 12 bases between them.

The CDR3 here is CASSPSDVYEQYF. The CDR3 DNA is TGTGCCAGCTCACCGAGCGACGTCTACGAGCAGTACTTC. The V gene is TRBV18, the J gene TRBJ2-7; D gene uncertain. In germline, CDR1 is KGHSH, CDR2 LQKENI. Trimming took 3 bases from V and 3 from J, leaving 9 bases between them. The CDR3 runs 13 residues. Combining the CDR3 with reference TRBV18 and TRBJ2-7 gives the whole variable domain NAGVMQNPRHLVRRRGQEARLRCSPMKGHSHVYWYRQLPEEGLKFMVYLQKENIIDESGMPKERFSAEFPKEGPSILRIQQVVRGDSAAYFCASSPSDVYEQYFGPGTRLTVT.

The chain uses TRBV2 and TRBJ1-2; 12 nucleotides line up with TRBD1. V shed 11 bases, J shed 8 bases, and the junction held 9 bases outside the gene matches. CDR3 length equals 13 residues. From germline, CDR1 is SNHLY and CDR2 FYNNEI. CDR3 DNA sequence: TGTGCCGGATGGGACAGGGGGCTAGGGGGCTACACCTTC. This sequence encodes CAGWDRGLGGYTF. Full variable domain (rest looked up from reference TRBV2 and TRBJ1-2): EPEVTQTPSHQVTQMGQEVILRCVPISNHLYFYWYRQILGQKVEFLVSFYNNEISEKSEIFDDQFSVERPDGSNFTLKIRSTKLEDSAMYFCAGWDRGLGGYTFGSGTRLTVV.

V and J are TRBV19 and TRBJ2-3, with 9 bases matching TRBD1. With 6 bases clipped from V and 4 bases from J, the junction kept 11 bases outside the gene matches. The CDR3 is 16 amino acids. Germline V gives CDR1 LNHDA, CDR2 SQIVND (reference sequence). CDR3 amino acids: CASSSQKGQGPDTQYF. The CDR3 DNA reads TGTGCCAGTAGCTCCCAGAAGGGACAGGGACCAGATACGCAGTATTTT.

This clone was observed a handful of times. V usage is TRBV2 and J usage is TRBJ1-1, with a tentative D call TRBD1 (6 bases). V was trimmed by 6 bases and J by 2 bases, leaving 16 bases between them. The CDR3 totals 15 residues. Germline assignment: CDR1 SNHLY and CDR2 FYNNEI. The CDR3 region has the DNA TGTGCCAGCAGGGCCGGGACAACCCAAAACACTGAAGCTTTCTTT. It translates to CASRAGTTQNTEAFF.